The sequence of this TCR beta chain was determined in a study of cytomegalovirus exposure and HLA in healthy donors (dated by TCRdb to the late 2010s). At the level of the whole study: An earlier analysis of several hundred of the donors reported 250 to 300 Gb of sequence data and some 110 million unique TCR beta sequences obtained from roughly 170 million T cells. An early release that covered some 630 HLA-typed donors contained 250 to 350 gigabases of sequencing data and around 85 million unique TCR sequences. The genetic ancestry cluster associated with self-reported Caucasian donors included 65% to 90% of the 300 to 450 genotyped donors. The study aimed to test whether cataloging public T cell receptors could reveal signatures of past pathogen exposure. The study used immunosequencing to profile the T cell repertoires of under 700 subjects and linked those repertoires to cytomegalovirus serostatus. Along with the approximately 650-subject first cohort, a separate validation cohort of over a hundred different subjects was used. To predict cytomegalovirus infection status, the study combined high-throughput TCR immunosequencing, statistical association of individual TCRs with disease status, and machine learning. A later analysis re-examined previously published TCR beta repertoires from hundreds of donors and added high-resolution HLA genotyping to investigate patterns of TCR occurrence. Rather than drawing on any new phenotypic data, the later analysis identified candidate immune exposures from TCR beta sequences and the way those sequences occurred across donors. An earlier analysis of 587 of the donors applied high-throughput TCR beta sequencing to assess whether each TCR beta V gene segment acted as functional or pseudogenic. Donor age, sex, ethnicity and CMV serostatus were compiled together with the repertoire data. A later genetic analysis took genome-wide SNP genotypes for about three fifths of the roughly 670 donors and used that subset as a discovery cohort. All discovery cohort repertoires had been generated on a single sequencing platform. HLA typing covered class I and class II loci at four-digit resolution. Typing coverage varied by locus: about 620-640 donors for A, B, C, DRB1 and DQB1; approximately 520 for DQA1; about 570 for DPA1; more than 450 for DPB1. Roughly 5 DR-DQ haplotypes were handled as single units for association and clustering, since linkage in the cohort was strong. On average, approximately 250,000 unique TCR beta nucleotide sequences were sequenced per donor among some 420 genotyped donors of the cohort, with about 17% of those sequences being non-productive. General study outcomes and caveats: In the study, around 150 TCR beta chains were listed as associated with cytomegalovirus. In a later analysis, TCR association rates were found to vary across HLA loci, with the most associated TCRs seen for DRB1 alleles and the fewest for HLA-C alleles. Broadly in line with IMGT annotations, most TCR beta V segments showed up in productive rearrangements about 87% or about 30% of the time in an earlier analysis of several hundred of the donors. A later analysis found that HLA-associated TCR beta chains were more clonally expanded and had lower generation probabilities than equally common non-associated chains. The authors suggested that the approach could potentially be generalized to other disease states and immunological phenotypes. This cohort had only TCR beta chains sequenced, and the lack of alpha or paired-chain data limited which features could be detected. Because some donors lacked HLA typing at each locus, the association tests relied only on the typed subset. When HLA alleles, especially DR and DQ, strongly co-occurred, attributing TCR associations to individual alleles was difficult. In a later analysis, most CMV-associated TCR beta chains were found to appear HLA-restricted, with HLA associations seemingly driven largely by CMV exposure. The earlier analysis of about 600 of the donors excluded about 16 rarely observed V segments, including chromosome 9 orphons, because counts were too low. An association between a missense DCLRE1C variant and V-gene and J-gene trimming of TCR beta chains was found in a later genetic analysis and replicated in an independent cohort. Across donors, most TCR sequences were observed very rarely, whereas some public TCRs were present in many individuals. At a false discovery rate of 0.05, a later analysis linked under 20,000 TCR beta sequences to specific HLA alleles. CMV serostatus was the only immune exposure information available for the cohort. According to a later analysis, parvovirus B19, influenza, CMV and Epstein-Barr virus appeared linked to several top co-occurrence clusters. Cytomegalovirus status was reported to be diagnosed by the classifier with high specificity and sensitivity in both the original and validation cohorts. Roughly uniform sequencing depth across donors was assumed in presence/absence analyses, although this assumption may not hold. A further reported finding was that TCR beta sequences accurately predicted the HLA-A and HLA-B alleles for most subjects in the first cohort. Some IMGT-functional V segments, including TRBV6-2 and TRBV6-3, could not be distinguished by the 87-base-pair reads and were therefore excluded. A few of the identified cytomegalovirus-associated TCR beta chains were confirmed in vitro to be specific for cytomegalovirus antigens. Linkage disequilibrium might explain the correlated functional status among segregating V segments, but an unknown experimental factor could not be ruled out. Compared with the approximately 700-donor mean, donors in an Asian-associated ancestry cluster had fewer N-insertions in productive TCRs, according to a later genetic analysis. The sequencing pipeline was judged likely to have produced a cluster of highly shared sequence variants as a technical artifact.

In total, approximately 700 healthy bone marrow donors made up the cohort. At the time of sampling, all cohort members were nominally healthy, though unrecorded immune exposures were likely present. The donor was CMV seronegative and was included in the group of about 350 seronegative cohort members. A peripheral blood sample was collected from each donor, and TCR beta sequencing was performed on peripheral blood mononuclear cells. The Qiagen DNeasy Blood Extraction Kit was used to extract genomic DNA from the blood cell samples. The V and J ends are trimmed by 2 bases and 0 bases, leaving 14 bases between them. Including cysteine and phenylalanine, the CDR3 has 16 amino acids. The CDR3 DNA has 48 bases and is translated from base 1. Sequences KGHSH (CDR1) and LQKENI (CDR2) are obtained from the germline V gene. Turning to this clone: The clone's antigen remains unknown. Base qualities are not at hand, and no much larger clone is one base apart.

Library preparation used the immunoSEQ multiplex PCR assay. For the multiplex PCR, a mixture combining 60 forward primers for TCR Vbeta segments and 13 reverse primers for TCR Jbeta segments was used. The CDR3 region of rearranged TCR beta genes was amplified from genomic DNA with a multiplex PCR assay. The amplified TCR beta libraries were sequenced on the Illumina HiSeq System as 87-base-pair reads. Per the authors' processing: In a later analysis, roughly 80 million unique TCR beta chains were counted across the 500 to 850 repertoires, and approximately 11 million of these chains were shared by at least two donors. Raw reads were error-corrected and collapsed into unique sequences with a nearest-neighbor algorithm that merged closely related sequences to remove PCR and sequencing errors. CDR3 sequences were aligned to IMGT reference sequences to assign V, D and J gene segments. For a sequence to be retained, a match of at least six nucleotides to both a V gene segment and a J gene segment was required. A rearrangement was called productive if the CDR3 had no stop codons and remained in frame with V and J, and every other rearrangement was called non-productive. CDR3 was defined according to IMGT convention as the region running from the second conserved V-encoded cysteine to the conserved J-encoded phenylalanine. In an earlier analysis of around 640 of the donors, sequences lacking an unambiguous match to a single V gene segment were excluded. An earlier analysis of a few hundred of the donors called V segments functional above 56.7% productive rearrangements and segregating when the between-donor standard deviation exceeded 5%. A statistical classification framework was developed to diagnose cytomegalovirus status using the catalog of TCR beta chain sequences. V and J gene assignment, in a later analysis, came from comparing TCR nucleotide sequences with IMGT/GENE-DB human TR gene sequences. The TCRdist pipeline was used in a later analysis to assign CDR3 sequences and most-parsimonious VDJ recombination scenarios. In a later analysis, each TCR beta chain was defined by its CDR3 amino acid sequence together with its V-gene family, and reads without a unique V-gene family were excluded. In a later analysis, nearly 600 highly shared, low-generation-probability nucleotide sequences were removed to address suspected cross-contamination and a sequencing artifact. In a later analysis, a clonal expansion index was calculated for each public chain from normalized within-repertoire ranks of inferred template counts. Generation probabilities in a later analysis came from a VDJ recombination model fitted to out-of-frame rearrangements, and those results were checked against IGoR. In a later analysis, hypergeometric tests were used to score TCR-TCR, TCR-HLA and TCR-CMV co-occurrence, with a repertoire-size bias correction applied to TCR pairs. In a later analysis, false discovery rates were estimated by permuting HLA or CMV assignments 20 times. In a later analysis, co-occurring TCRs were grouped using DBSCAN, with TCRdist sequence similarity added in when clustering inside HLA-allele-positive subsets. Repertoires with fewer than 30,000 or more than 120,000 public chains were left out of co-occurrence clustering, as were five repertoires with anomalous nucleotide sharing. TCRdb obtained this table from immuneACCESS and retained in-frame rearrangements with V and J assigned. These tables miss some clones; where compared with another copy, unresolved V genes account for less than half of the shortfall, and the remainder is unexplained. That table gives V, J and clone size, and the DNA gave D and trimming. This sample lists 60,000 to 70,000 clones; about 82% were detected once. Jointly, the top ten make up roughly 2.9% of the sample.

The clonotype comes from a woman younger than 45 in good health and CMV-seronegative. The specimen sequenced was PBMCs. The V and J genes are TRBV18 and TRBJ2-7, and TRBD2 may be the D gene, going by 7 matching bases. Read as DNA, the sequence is TGTGCCAGCTCACCAGGGGGGGGACATCCCTCCTACGAGCAGTACTTC. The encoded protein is CASSPGGGHPSYEQYF.